This TCR beta chain was obtained from a study of shared clonotypes between healthy human individuals. The CDR3 consists of 12 residues. With 2 bases removed from V and 4 bases from J, the gap between germline ends came to 6 bases. The germline gives CDR1 WNHNN, CDR2 SYGVQD (reference sequence). Worth noting for this clone: Distinct nucleotide sequences in the sample also encode this CDR3.

Clones were sequenced by immunoSEQ multiplex PCR, and TCRdb holds only the in-frame ones, with some missing. Of roughly 2,000,000 clones listed, around 95% are singletons. Positive CCR7 selection of CD45RO-negative cells yielded the naive CD8 cells, and terminally differentiated effector memory CD45RA+ cells were excluded. The receptor's source is a man aged 18 to 29 in good health. Some clones in this sample may be carry-over from other donors' samples. Source material: naive CD8+ T cells from PBMCs. This sequence joins TRBV10-1 and TRBJ2-7, with D hard to call. This CDR3 reads CASSESGYEQYF. The CDR3 region has the DNA TGCGCCAGCAGTGAGAGTGGGTACGAGCAGTACTTC.